The 18 T cell receptor beta chains reported below all come from one sample, sequenced in a study of blood T cell repertoires in COVID-19. Data came from immunoSEQ multiplex PCR; TCRdb stores just in-frame clones and leaves some out. Of under 200,000 clones in the sample, 70% to 80% were seen once. The source material was peripheral blood. The source of these receptors is an older woman with COVID-19, enrolled during active disease.

The chain has TRBV5-5 and TRBJ1-2; D not certain. Germline CDR1 is SGHKS and CDR2 is YYEKEE (reference sequence). Trimming shortened V by 0 bases and J by 0 bases, and 9 bases separated the two germline ends. There are 15 residues in the CDR3. The CDR3 coding sequence is TGTGCCAGCAGCTTGGGCACAGCCCCTAACTATGGCTACACCTTC. The encoded protein is CASSLGTAPNYGYTF.

The chain links TRBV28 to TRBJ2-4; 9 nucleotides match TRBD1. Trimming cost V 8 bases and J 6 bases; bases outside gene matches: 14. CDR3 length equals 16 residues. The germline gives CDR1 MDHEN, CDR2 SYDVKM. The CDR3 sequence: CASGLTGTGRRNIQYF. As DNA, the CDR3 is TGTGCCAGCGGCCTCACCGGGACAGGGAGGAGAAACATTCAGTACTTC.

This rearrangement joins TRBV5-4 to TRBJ2-7; TRBD2 is a possible D gene (6 bases). Germline V gives CDR1 SGHNT, CDR2 YYREEE (reference sequence). This CDR3 is built from 14 residues. The V and J ends lost 1 base and 2 bases respectively, with 10 bases between them. The CDR3 DNA follows: TGTGCCAGCAGCTTGATCGGGGAGGCCTACGAGCAGTACTTC. Protein: CASSLIGEAYEQYF.

This chain connects TRBV24-1 to TRBJ2-2; TRBD2 is a possible D gene (6 bases). Between the trimmed V and J ends, which lost 9 bases and 1 base, there was a span of 8 bases. CDR1 and CDR2 (germline): KGHDR, SFDVKD. The CDR3 contains 13 residues. CDR3 in amino acids: CATGDLNTGELFF. The CDR3 coding sequence is TGTGCCACCGGGGACTTGAACACCGGGGAGCTGTTTTTT.

This chain links TRBV27 with TRBJ2-1, with 10 bases that match TRBD2. This CDR3 is 14 amino acids long. Germline values: CDR1 MNHEY, CDR2 SMNVEV (reference sequence). The J segment lost 5 bases and the V segment lost 11 bases, leaving 9 bases of the junction unmatched. For the CDR3, the DNA is TGTGCCTGCAAAAAAGCGGGGGGGGACAATGAGCAGTTCTTC. As protein: CACKKAGGDNEQFF.

The gene calls are TRBV15 and TRBJ1-5, with 7 bases lining up with TRBD1. The CDR3 sequence is 21 residues long. Germline V gene data show CDR1 as LNHNV and CDR2 as YYDKDF (reference sequence). V was clipped by 0 bases and J by 6 bases; unmatched bases: 23. The CDR3 region is CATSRESSPGQNLGRSQPQHF. The CDR3 region has the DNA TGTGCCACCAGCAGAGAATCCTCCCCGGGACAGAATTTGGGGAGAAGTCAGCCCCAGCATTTT.

CDR3 sequence reads: CASSLIAGGIPDTQYF. CDR3 DNA: TGTGCCAGCAGCCTAATAGCGGGGGGGATTCCAGATACGCAGTATTTT. The chain carries TRBV7-8 and TRBJ2-3; TRBD2 matches 11 bases. CDR1 is SGHVS and CDR2 is FQNEAQ in the germline V gene. There are 16 residues in the CDR3. The junction had 8 bases not matched to a gene; V was cut back by 5 bases and J by 4 bases.

Here the CDR3 reads CASSTGTGSTGELFF. The CDR3 region has the DNA TGCGCCAGCAGCACGGGGACAGGGAGCACCGGGGAGCTGTTTTTT. The chain recombines TRBV5-1 with TRBJ2-2; TRBD1 matches 9 bases. The V segment lost 4 bases and the J segment 4 bases; nucleotides outside the gene matches: 5. The CDR3 runs 15 residues. Germline assignment: CDR1 SGHRS and CDR2 YFSETQ. Full variable domain (remainder filled in from reference TRBV5-1 and TRBJ2-2): KAGVTQTPRYLIKTRGQQVTLSCSPISGHRSVSWYQQTPGQGLQFLFEYFSETQRNKGNFPGRFSGRQFSNSRSEMNVSTLELGDSALYLCASSTGTGSTGELFFGEGSRLTVL.

There are many counts of this clone. This sequence joins TRBV9 and TRBJ2-2, with 7 nucleotides matching TRBD1. Germline V gene lookup returns CDR1 SGDLS and CDR2 YYNGEE. The junction had 11 bases not matched to a gene; V was cut back by 4 bases and J by 5 bases. The length of the CDR3 is 16 residues. CDR3 nucleotide sequence: TGTGCCAGCAGCACTCACTGGGACAGCAGGACCGGGGAGCTGTTTTTT. As protein: CASSTHWDSRTGELFF.

The V gene is TRBV19, the J gene TRBJ1-1, with a possible D match to TRBD1 (6 bases). In germline, CDR1 is LNHDA, CDR2 SQIVND (reference sequence). There are 11 residues in the CDR3. V lost 2 bases, J lost 10 bases, and 8 bases lay in between. The CDR3 is CASSIQGGAFF. For the CDR3, the DNA is TGTGCCAGTAGTATACAAGGGGGAGCTTTCTTT.

CDR3 sequence reads: CASKRRDRPKQTEAFF. The CDR3 nucleotides are TGTGCCAGCAAACGGAGGGACAGGCCTAAACAGACTGAAGCTTTCTTT. The chain employs TRBV6-4 and TRBJ1-1; 8 bases match TRBD1. The V segment lost 7 bases and the J segment 5 bases; nucleotides outside the gene matches: 15. This CDR3 spans 16 amino acids. Per germline, CDR1 MRHNA and CDR2 SNTAGT.

This chain links TRBV7-2 with TRBJ1-3; 8 positions agree with TRBD1. The junction had 3 bases not matched to a gene; V was cut back by 0 bases and J by 2 bases. Per germline, CDR1 SGHTA and CDR2 FQGNSA. There are 16 residues in the CDR3. The CDR3 sequence: CASSLAPTGAGNTIYF. The CDR3, as DNA: TGTGCCAGCAGCTTAGCCCCGACAGGGGCTGGAAACACCATATATTTT.

The chain has TRBV6-6 and TRBJ1-3; 10 bases line up with TRBD1. Germline CDR1 is MNHNY and CDR2 is SVGAGI (reference sequence). The V and J ends lost 2 bases and 3 bases, in that order; junction bases with no gene match: 4. This CDR3 is built from 16 residues. DNA for the CDR3: TGTGCCAGCAGTTACCTGGGACAGGGGTTTGGAAACACCATATATTTT. This sequence encodes CASSYLGQGFGNTIYF.

The chain combines TRBV6-5 with TRBJ1-1, with 8 positions matching TRBD1. Germline values: CDR1 MNHEY, CDR2 SVGAGI. The CDR3 is 14 residues long. Unmatched junction bases numbered 8, after V lost 6 bases and J lost 5 bases. Here the CDR3 reads CASSPRGPGTEAFF. The CDR3 DNA sequence: TGTGCCAGCAGCCCCAGGGGGCCAGGGACTGAAGCTTTCTTT.

The V and J genes are TRBV5-4 and TRBJ1-1, with TRBD1 as a possible D gene (5 bases). CDR1 SGHNT and CDR2 YYREEE come from the germline V gene (reference sequence). V was clipped by 0 bases and J by 1 base, with 7 bases between them. This CDR3 is built from 14 residues. The CDR3 sequence: CASSLVGQNTEAFF. The CDR3 bases are TGTGCCAGCAGCTTGGTAGGACAGAACACTGAAGCTTTCTTT. The whole variable domain, remainder taken from reference TRBV5-4 and TRBJ1-1, is ETGVTQSPTHLIKTRGQQVTLRCSSQSGHNTVSWYQQALGQGPQFIFQYYREEENGRGNFPPRFSGLQFPNYSSELNVNALELDDSALYLCASSLVGQNTEAFFGQGTRLTVV.

V and J are TRBV5-1 and TRBJ2-7; TRBD1 aligns across 7 bases. CDR1 is SGHRS, CDR2 YFSETQ, per germline. This CDR3 is built from 15 residues. J gave up 2 bases and V 0 bases, and 5 bases lay outside the gene matches. The CDR3 region has the DNA TGCGCCAGCAGCTTGGGACAGGGTATCCCCTACGAGCAGTACTTC. As protein: CASSLGQGIPYEQYF.

This clone has just a few counts. The rearrangement links TRBV6-5 to TRBJ1-3; D unresolved. CDR1 and CDR2 (germline): MNHEY, SVGAGI. V was trimmed by 4 bases and J by 0 bases, leaving 7 bases between them. The CDR3 is 14 residues long. CDR3: CASSSGSSGNTIYF. In DNA form, the CDR3 reads TGTGCCAGCAGTTCAGGCAGCTCTGGAAACACCATATATTTT.

V and J are TRBV24-1 and TRBJ1-5; D not certain. The ends were cut back, 2 bases at V and 7 bases at J, with 8 bases in the middle. Germline V gene lookup returns CDR1 KGHDR and CDR2 SFDVKD. The CDR3 length is 13 residues. CDR3 DNA: TGTGCCACCAGTGATTCGGGAAGACAGCCCCAGCATTTT. Encoded protein: CATSDSGRQPQHF.